The rows below give T cell receptor beta chains drawn from one sample of a study of Tregs in tolerant kidney transplant recipients. Libraries were prepared by immunoSEQ multiplex PCR; TCRdb keeps only in-frame clonotypes and omits some of them. This sample has around 230,000 clones, with 65% to 85% found just once. The sequenced material came from CD4+ T cells from blood. These receptor sequences come from a human donor in good health. CDR3s include the opening cysteine and the closing phenylalanine or tryptophan.

j_call: TRBJ1-5
v_call: TRBV6-6
cdr3_length: 14
cdr3_aa: CASSPANPGRPQHF

j_call: TRBJ2-1
v_call: TRBV4-2
cdr3_length: 16
cdr3_aa: CASSQDLANSYNEQFF

j_call: TRBJ1-1
v_call: TRBV19
cdr3_length: 17
cdr3_aa: CASSIGGPGTLNTEAFF

j_call: TRBJ2-3
v_call: TRBV2
cdr3_length: 15
cdr3_aa: CASSRTGIGTDTQYF

j_call: TRBJ2-1
v_call: TRBV7-3
cdr3_length: 12
cdr3_aa: CASSNLGGEQFF

j_call: TRBJ2-2
v_call: TRBV27
cdr3_length: 15
cdr3_aa: CASSFPTGGTGELFF

j_call: TRBJ2-5
v_call: TRBV2
cdr3_length: 14
cdr3_aa: CASSGGTHQETQYF

j_call: TRBJ1-1
v_call: TRBV27
cdr3_length: 15
cdr3_aa: CASSLWGGLANEAFF

j_call: TRBJ1-1
v_call: TRBV12-5
cdr3_length: 10
cdr3_aa: CARAGTEAFF

j_call: TRBJ2-7
v_call: TRBV25-1
cdr3_length: 15
cdr3_aa: CASRDTGGSSYEQYF

j_call: TRBJ2-5
v_call: TRBV5-4
cdr3_length: 17
cdr3_aa: CASSLAVTSGGEETQYF

j_call: TRBJ2-2
v_call: TRBV2
cdr3_length: 16
cdr3_aa: CASSETSLANTGELFF

j_call: TRBJ1-2
v_call: TRBV6-1
cdr3_length: 13
cdr3_aa: CASSPNRGGGYTF

j_call: TRBJ1-4
v_call: TRBV5-7
cdr3_length: 15
cdr3_aa: CASSRVLDSNEKLFF

j_call: TRBJ2-3
v_call: TRBV6-1
cdr3_length: 13
cdr3_aa: CASSTWSADTQYF

j_call: TRBJ2-1
v_call: TRBV7-3
cdr3_length: 13
cdr3_aa: CASSYQQGHEQFF

j_call: TRBJ2-7
v_call: TRBV5-1
cdr3_length: 14
cdr3_aa: CASSLGGGLGEQYF

j_call: TRBJ1-5
v_call: TRBV5-1
cdr3_length: 14
cdr3_aa: CASSSAGGNQPQHF

j_call: -
v_call: TRBV9
cdr3_length: 14
cdr3_aa: CASSVPATFDEQYF

j_call: TRBJ2-4
v_call: TRBV6-1
cdr3_length: 15
cdr3_aa: CASSESAVKSDIQYF

j_call: TRBJ1-1
v_call: TRBV5-5
cdr3_length: 15
cdr3_aa: CASSLAPGAQTEAFF

j_call: TRBJ2-3
v_call: TRBV27
cdr3_length: 15
cdr3_aa: CASSSHVELENTQYF

j_call: TRBJ2-1
v_call: TRBV11-3
cdr3_length: 15
cdr3_aa: CASSSSGRAGSEQFF

j_call: TRBJ2-3
v_call: TRBV6-1
cdr3_length: 14
cdr3_aa: CASLTGQRTDTQYF

j_call: TRBJ1-1
v_call: TRBV6-5
cdr3_length: 16
cdr3_aa: CASSYRQGNMNTEAFF

j_call: TRBJ1-5
v_call: TRBV27
cdr3_length: 18
cdr3_aa: CASSPYRGRRDSNQPQHF

j_call: TRBJ1-4
v_call: TRBV18
cdr3_length: 16
cdr3_aa: CASSRTGGAGGEKLFF

j_call: TRBJ2-7
v_call: TRBV7-8
cdr3_length: 12
cdr3_aa: CASSPILNEQYF

j_call: TRBJ1-2
v_call: TRBV20-1
cdr3_length: 11
cdr3_aa: CSAAKQYRYTF

j_call: TRBJ1-1
v_call: TRBV11-3
cdr3_length: 12
cdr3_aa: CASSGRGTEAFF

j_call: TRBJ1-2
v_call: TRBV18
cdr3_length: 15
cdr3_aa: CASSQDRAANYGYTF

j_call: TRBJ2-5
v_call: TRBV4-1
cdr3_length: 14
cdr3_aa: CASSQATKWETQYF

j_call: TRBJ2-3
v_call: TRBV7-9
cdr3_length: 14
cdr3_aa: CASSVGTSGDTQYF

j_call: TRBJ1-2
v_call: TRBV6-5
cdr3_length: 12
cdr3_aa: CASRRQGYGYTF